This TCR beta chain was recorded in a study of CD8 T cells in Susac syndrome. General study findings and limits: Only a relatively small number of individuals were included in the TCR sequencing and HLA analysis.

To note about this clonotype: Its antigen is currently unknown.

The CDR3 has 14 residues. Trimming took off 5 bases at V and 4 bases at J, with 15 bases between the two ends. Germline CDR1 and CDR2: DFQATT and SNEGSKA (reference sequence). RNA was extracted with the RNeasy kit, and a quantity of about 0.5 to 1 ug was reverse transcribed using random hexamers. Amplification of TCR beta CDR3 used immunoSEQ multiplex PCR across 54 Vbeta and 13 Jbeta. Each CDR3 protein gets one entry after TCRdb re-called the immunoSEQ multiplex PCR reads with MiXCR. The repertoire holds under 350,000 distinct CDR3 sequences, with about 90% as singletons. Sequencing of TCR beta was performed on blood CD8+ and CD4+ T cells. Negative isolation was used for CD8+ and CD4+ T cells, and FACS enrichment was applied to TEMRA cells.

V is TRBV20-1 and J is TRBJ1-5; tentatively, D is TRBD1 (5 bases). The TCR originated in a human donor with multiple sclerosis. The sequenced sample consisted of CD4+ T cells from PBMCs. DNA of the CDR3: TGCAGTGCTCCGTCGCAGGGAAATAATCAGCCCCAGCATTTT. It translates to CSAPSQGNNQPQHF.